This TCR beta chain emerged from a study of blood T cell repertoires in COVID-19. About the study: There were acute and convalescent COVID-19 samples, and they came from the United States, Italy and Spain. From T cells, B-cell-depleted T cells, or PBMCs came the material, which was cDNA or gDNA.

Study processing details: Amplified reference gene primers provided the basis for estimating nucleated cell counts. Clones were sequenced by immunoSEQ multiplex PCR, and TCRdb holds only the in-frame ones, with some missing. Clonal size and the V and J genes are those of that table, whereas D and trimming came from the DNA. This table holds approximately 100,000 clones, 80% to 90% found once. The CDR3 totals 14 residues. Trimming took off 0 bases at V and 3 bases at J, with 10 bases between the two ends. The source material was peripheral blood. This TCR was recovered from a woman aged 30 to 39 with acute or convalescent COVID-19. This chain connects TRBV5-3 to TRBJ2-7; perhaps TRBD2 as D (6 bases). TRBV5-3 is reported as an ORF; its role is uncertain. The CDR3 DNA is TGTGCCAGAAGCTTGGGGCGGGGCTACTACGAGCAGTACTTC. It encodes CARSLGRGYYEQYF.